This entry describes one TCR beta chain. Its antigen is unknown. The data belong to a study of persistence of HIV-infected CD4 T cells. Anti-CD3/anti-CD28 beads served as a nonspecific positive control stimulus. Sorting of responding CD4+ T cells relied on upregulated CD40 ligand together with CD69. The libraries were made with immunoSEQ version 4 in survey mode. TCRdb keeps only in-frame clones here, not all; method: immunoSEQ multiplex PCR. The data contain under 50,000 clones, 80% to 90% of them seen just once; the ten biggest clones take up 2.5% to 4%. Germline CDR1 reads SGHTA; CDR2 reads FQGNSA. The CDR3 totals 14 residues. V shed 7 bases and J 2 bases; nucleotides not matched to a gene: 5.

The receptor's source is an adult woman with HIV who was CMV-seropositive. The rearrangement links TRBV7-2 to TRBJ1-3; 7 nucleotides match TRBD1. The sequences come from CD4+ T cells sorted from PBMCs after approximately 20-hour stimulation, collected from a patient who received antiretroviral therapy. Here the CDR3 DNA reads TGTGCCAGCAACTCCCAGGGGGCTGGAAACACCATATATTTT. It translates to CASNSQGAGNTIYF.